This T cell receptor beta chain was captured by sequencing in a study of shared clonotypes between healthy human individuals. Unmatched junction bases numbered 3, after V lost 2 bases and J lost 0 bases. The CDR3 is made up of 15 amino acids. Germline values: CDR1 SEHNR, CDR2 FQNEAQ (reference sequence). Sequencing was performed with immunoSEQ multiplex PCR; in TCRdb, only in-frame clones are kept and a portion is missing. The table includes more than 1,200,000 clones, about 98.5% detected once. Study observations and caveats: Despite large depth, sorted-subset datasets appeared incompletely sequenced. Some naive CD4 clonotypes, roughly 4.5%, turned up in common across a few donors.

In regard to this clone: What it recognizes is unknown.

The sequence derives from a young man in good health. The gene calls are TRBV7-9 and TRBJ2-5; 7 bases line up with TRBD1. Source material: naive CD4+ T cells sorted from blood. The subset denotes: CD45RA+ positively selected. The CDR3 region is CASSLLQGYQETQYF. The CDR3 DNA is TGTGCCAGCAGCTTATTACAGGGGTACCAAGAGACCCAGTACTTC.